The rows below give T cell receptor beta chains drawn from one sample of a study of post-analysis software for immune sequencing data. Each CDR3 protein gets one entry after TCRdb re-called the PCR reads with MiXCR. Here the sample spans some 890,000 distinct CDR3 sequences, roughly 50% being singletons. The sequenced material came from blood. All receptors come from a girl aged 10 to 17 with multiple sclerosis. The CDR3 runs from the conserved cysteine through the conserved F or W. A D gene is named only where the DNA matches it firmly. Rows may omit the clone size; those that give it use once, few, many or a size class.

v_call	d_call	clone_size	j_call	cdr3_nt	cdr3_aa
TRBV7-3	.	.	TRBJ2-1	TGTGCCAGCAGCTTAGTTAGGGGGGTCCCCTACAATGAGCAGTTCTTC	CASSLVRGVPYNEQFF
TRBV7-4	TRBD1	.	TRBJ2-7	TGTGCCAGCAGCTCCCCGCGGTGGGACAGGGGGCACGAGCAGTACTTC	CASSSPRWDRGHEQYF
TRBV7-9	.	few	TRBJ2-1	TGTGCCAGCAGCTTAGTAGGGGGGAATGAGCAGTTCTTC	CASSLVGGNEQFF
TRBV10-3	.	few	TRBJ2-7	TGTGCCATCTTAAGCGAGGGTCACGAGCAGTACTTC	CAILSEGHEQYF
TRBV18	.	many	TRBJ2-7	TGTGCCAGCTCACCAAGGCCCTACGAGCAGTACTTC	CASSPRPYEQYF
TRBV29-1	.	.	TRBJ1-2	TGCAGCGTTGACTACAGCCTCCCAGGGTCTAACTATGGCTACACCTTC	CSVDYSLPGSNYGYTF
TRBV29-1	TRBD1	.	TRBJ2-7	TGCAGCGCTGTGGGGACAGGACCCTACGAGCAGTACTTC	CSAVGTGPYEQYF
TRBV2	TRBD2	.	TRBJ2-5	TGTGCCAGCAGTGAAGGACAAGGACTAGTCGGAGAGACCCAGTACTTC	CASSEGQGLVGETQYF
TRBV12-3/TRBV12-4	TRBD1	few	TRBJ1-2	TGTGCCAGCAGCCGGGACAGGGAAGGCTACACCTTC	CASSRDREGYTF
TRBV6-2/TRBV6-3	.	.	TRBJ1-2	TGTGCCAGCAGTTTGGGGAATGGCTACACCTTC	CASSLGNGYTF
TRBV13	.	.	TRBJ2-5	TGTGCCAGCAGTCGACAGCCCCGGGAGACCCAGTACTTC	CASSRQPRETQYF
TRBV6-1	TRBD2	.	TRBJ2-7	TGTGCCAGCAGTGAACTAGCGGGCACCCCCTACGAGCAGTACTTC	CASSELAGTPYEQYF
TRBV12-3/TRBV12-4	.	.	TRBJ2-1	TGTGCCAGCAGCCCTGGGGTGCCTCGGCGGGAGCAGTTCTTC	CASSPGVPRREQFF
TRBV4-1	.	.	TRBJ1-5	TGCGCCAGCGGCGAGGAAGGTAGCAATCAGCCCCAGCATTTT	CASGEEGSNQPQHF
TRBV29-1	.	few	TRBJ1-4	TGCAGCGTTGAAACAGGACCCGATGAAAAACTGTTTTTT	CSVETGPDEKLFF
TRBV2	.	once	TRBJ2-7	TGTGCGTCAAACAAAGATGAGGGCTACGAGCAGTACTTC	CASNKDEGYEQYF
TRBV27	.	.	TRBJ2-7	TGTGCCAGCAGTTTAGCCAGTTCATCGGGCGAGCAGTACTTC	CASSLASSSGEQYF
TRBV20-1	.	.	TRBJ2-1	TGCAGTGCTCGGGACCAATACAATGAGCAGTTCTTC	CSARDQYNEQFF
TRBV3-1	.	.	TRBJ2-3	TGTGCCAGCAGCCCCGGGACTCTCTACACAGATACGCAGTATTTT	CASSPGTLYTDTQYF
TRBV11-1	TRBD2	.	TRBJ2-5	TGTGCCAGCAGCTTAGGAACTAGCGGGGGGGTAGAGACCCAGTACTTC	CASSLGTSGGVETQYF
TRBV28	.	.	TRBJ1-2	TGTGCCAGCAGTTTGGGGGGGTGGTATGGCTACACCTTC	CASSLGGWYGYTF
TRBV20-1	.	.	TRBJ2-5	TGCAGTGCTAGAGGCCAGTCAGAGACCCAGTACTTC	CSARGQSETQYF
TRBV27	TRBD2	.	TRBJ2-3	TGTGTCAGCAGGCGCCGGGACTACCCCTTATACGATACGCAGTATTTT	CVSRRRDYPLYDTQYF
TRBV20-1	.	many	TRBJ2-5	TGCAGTGCTAGAGGCCAAGAGACCCAGTACTTC	CSARGQETQYF
TRBV18	TRBD1	.	TRBJ2-7	TGTGCCAGCTCACCCGACAGGGGTTCAGATAGAGGCGAGCAGTACTTC	CASSPDRGSDRGEQYF
TRBV6-6	.	.	TRBJ2-7	TGTGCCAGCAGTTACGGGACACCGGGGTCCTACGAGCAGTACTTC	CASSYGTPGSYEQYF
TRBV7-2	TRBD2	few	TRBJ2-7	TGTGCCAGCAGCCCCCGGGGGGGCGGGGGGTTCTACGAGCAGTACTTC	CASSPRGGGGFYEQYF
TRBV6-1	.	.	TRBJ1-2	TGTGCCAGCAGTGGACCCCTGGGGAGTGGCTACACCTTC	CASSGPLGSGYTF
TRBV29-1	TRBD1	few	TRBJ1-2	TGCAGCGTCGCGGACAGGCTTACAGACTATGGCTACACCTTC	CSVADRLTDYGYTF
TRBV12-3/TRBV12-4	TRBD2	.	TRBJ2-7	TGTGCCAGCAGTTTGATGGCTAGCGGGAGGTACGAGCAGTACTTC	CASSLMASGRYEQYF
TRBV7-8	.	.	TRBJ2-1	TGTGCCAGCAGCCTTCACCTGGGGGACTCCTACAATGAGCAGTTCTTC	CASSLHLGDSYNEQFF
TRBV15	TRBD2	.	TRBJ2-1	TGTGCCACCAGCAGAGCGGGACTAGCGGGAGTATGGGACTACAATGAGCAGTTCTTC	CATSRAGLAGVWDYNEQFF
TRBV4-1	.	.	TRBJ2-7	TGCGCCAGCAGCCATCGCGGAGGCTCCTACGAGCAGTACTTC	CASSHRGGSYEQYF
TRBV5-1	TRBD2	.	TRBJ2-5	TGCGCCAGCAGATTGGCTAGCGGACGCCAAGAGACCCAGTACTTC	CASRLASGRQETQYF
TRBV14	.	.	TRBJ1-1	TGTGCCAGCAGCCAAGATGGAAAGTTCGAAGCTTTCTTT	CASSQDGKFEAFF
TRBV5-1	TRBD1	.	TRBJ1-1	TGCGCCAGCAGCGGTCGACAGGGAAGGCCCACTGAAGCTTTCTTT	CASSGRQGRPTEAFF
TRBV3-1	.	.	TRBJ1-6	TGTGCCAGCAGCCAAGATCTTTTGCCACCCCTCCACTTT	CASSQDLLPPLHF
TRBV6-2/TRBV6-3	TRBD2	.	TRBJ2-3	TGTGCCAGCAGCCAACCGGGACTAGCGAGAGCAGATACGCAGTATTTT	CASSQPGLARADTQYF
TRBV12-3/TRBV12-4	.	.	TRBJ2-5	TGTGCCAGCAGCCCTCGGTTTTCGGCGATGCAGACCCAGTACTTC	CASSPRFSAMQTQYF
TRBV7-2	.	.	TRBJ2-5	TGTGCCAGCAGCTTCCAAGTACAGGTCTACAATGAGCAGTACTTC	CASSFQVQVYNEQYF
TRBV12-5	.	.	TRBJ2-3	TGTGCTAGTGGTTTGGGCAGGGGCGCCCCAGATACGCAGTATTTT	CASGLGRGAPDTQYF
TRBV6-5	.	.	TRBJ2-1	TGTGCCAGCAGCGTCAGGGCGAGCTCCTACAATGAGCAGTTCTTC	CASSVRASSYNEQFF
TRBV3-1	.	.	TRBJ2-7	TGTGCCAGCAGACAGAGCCTCTCCTACGAGCAGTACTTC	CASRQSLSYEQYF
TRBV5-1	TRBD2	.	TRBJ2-7	TGCGCCAGCAGTCCCTTGGGACTAGCGGCTTTATACGAGCAGTACTTC	CASSPLGLAALYEQYF
TRBV15	TRBD2	few	TRBJ2-1	TGTGCCACCAGCGGGGGACTAGCGGGAGCCGACAATGAGCAGTTCTTC	CATSGGLAGADNEQFF
TRBV29-1	.	.	TRBJ1-2	TGCAGCGTCCACCGTACAGGCAGCCTTCGCAACTATGGCTACACCTTC	CSVHRTGSLRNYGYTF
TRBV15	.	.	TRBJ1-1	TGTGCCACCAGCCGGACGGAGAACACTGAAGCTTTCTTT	CATSRTENTEAFF
TRBV21-1	.	.	TRBJ2-1	TGTGCCAGCAGCAATAACTGCTCTAGCGGGGGCCCAACCTACAATGAGCAGTTCTTC	CASSNNCSSGGPTYNEQFF
TRBV10-1	.	.	TRBJ2-3	TGCGCCAGTAGCGGCAGCAGTAATACGCAGTATTTT	CASSGSSNTQYF
TRBV4-2	.	.	TRBJ1-2	TGTGCCAGCAGCCAAGATGCACAGGGATCCCTGGCTGACTATGGCTACACCTTC	CASSQDAQGSLADYGYTF